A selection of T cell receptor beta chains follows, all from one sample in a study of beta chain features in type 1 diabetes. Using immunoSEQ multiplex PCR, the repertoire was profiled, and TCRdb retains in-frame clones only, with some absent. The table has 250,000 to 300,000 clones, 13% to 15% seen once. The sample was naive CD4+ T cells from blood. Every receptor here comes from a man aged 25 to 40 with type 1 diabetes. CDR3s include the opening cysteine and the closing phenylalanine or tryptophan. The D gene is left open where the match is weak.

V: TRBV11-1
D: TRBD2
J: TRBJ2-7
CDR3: CASSPLGGTYGQYF

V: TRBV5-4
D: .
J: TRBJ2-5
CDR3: CASSLGRRGETQYF

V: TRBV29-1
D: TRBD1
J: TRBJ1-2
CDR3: CSVGLDRDYGYTF

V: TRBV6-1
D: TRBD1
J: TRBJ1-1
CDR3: CASSEGGQNTNTEAFF

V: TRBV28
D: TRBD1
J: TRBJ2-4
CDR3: CASSYDRGQNIQYF

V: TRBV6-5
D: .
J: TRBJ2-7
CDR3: CASSYRVQGSYEQYF

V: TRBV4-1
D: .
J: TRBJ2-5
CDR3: CASSQDRQDKTQYF

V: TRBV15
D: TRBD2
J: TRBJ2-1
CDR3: CATSRLADQYNEQFF

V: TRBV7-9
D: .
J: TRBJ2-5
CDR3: CASSQRWGIETQYF

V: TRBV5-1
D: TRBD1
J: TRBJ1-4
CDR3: CASSLVPGQQEKLFF

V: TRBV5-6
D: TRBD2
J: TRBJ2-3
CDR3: CASRQLAGGDTQYF

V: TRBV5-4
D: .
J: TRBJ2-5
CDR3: CASSLVGTTEETQYF

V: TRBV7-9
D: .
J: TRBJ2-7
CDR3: CASSQTGGSALEQYF

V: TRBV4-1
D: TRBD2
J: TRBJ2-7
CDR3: CASSQAGLAAYEQYF

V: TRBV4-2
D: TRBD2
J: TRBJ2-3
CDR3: CASSLTSGLRAGTDTQYF

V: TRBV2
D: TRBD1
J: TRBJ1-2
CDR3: CASSAGTGYGYTF

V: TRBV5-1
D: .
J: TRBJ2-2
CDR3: CASSIRSGFTGELFF

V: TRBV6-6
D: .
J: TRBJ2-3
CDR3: CASSYNSLSDTQYF

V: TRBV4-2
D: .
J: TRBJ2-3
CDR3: CASSPLLQGTDTQYF

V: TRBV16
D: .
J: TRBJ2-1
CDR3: CASSPPVSEQFF

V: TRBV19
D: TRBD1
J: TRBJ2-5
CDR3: CASTRDRGSQETQYF

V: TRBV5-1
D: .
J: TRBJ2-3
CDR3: CASSLGSKSTDTQYF

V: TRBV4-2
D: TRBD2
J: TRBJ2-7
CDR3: CASSPPGGGAYEQYF

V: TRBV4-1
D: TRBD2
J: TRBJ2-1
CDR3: CASSQGVLAGVPRRRNEQFF

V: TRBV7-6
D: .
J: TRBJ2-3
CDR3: CASSPYTDTQYF

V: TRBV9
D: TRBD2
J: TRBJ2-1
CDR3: CASSETSSGVYNEQFF

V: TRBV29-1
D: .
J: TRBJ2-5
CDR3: CSVEDLGKGLETQYF

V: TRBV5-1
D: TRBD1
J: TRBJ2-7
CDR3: CASSPRDRTAEQYF

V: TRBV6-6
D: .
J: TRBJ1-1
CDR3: CASSYSGGEAFF

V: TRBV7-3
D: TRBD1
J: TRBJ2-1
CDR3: CASRAGTDSYNEQFF

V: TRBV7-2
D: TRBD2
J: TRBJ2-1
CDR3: CASRAGTSGRHEQFF

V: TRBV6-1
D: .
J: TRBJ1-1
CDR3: CASSFTQGLTEAFF

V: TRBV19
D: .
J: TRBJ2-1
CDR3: CASSIMDFDHNEQFF

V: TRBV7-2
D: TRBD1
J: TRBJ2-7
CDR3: CASSLPGTGRLEQYF

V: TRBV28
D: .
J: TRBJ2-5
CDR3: CASGGDSETQYF

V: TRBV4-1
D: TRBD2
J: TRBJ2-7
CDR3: CASSQEGTSGNEQYF

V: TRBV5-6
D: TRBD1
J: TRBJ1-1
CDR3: CASSTGTGPEAFF

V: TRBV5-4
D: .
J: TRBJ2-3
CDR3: CASGNLATDTQYF

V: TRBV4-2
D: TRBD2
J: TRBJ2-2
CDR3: CASSRGVIVGGSTGELFF

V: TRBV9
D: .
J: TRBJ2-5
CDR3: CASSADSKETQYF

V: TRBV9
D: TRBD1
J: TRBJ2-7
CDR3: CASSVAGDRSYEQYF

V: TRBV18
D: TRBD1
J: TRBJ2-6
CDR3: CASSPIQGENILTF

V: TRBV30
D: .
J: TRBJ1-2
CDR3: CAWSVTGERNYGYTF

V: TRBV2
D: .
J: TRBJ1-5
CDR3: CASSEILSNQPQHF

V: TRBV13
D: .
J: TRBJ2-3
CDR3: CASSLARADTQYF

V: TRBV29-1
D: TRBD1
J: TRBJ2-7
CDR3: CSVLLSGQGLRVSEQYF

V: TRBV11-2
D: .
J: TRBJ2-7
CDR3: CASSWSGSSYEQYF

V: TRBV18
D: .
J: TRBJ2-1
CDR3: CASSPPSISYNEQFF

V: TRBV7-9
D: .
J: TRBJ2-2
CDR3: CASSLTSSNGELFF

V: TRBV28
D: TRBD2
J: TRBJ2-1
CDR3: CASSHAGTRDGNEQFF